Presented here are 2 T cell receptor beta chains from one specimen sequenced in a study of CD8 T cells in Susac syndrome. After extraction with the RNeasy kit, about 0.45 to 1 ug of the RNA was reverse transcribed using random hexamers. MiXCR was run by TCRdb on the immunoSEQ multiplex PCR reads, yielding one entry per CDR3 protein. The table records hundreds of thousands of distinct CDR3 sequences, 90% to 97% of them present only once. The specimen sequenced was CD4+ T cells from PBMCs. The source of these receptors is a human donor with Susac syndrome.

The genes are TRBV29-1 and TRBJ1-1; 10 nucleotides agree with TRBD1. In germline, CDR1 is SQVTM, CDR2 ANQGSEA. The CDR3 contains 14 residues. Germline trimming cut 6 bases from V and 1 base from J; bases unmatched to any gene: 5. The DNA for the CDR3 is TGCAGCGTGAGACAGGGGGCGTCGAACACTGAAGCTTTCTTT. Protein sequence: CSVRQGASNTEAFF.

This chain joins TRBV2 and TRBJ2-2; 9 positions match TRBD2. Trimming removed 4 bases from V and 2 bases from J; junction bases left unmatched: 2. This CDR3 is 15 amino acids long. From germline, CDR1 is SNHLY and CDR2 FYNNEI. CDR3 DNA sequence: TGTGCCAGCAGTGTGCGGGAGGGAAACACCGGGGAGCTGTTTTTT. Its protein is CASSVREGNTGELFF.